This T cell receptor beta chain comes out of a study of blood T cell repertoires in COVID-19. Across the whole study: The origin of the acute and convalescent COVID-19 samples was the United States, Italy and Spain.

Germline V gene lookup returns CDR1 SGHVS and CDR2 FQNEAQ. This CDR3 spans 15 amino acids. Unmatched junction bases numbered 9, after V lost 4 bases and J lost 4 bases. Across over 20 US areas, participants ranged in age from about 18 to 90 years. Cohorts were assigned according to the clinical history that participants reported. Cohort 3 recovery required two negative PCRs, clearance, or symptom resolution. Produced via immunoSEQ multiplex PCR; TCRdb's table is partial and in-frame only. The table shows some 200,000 clones, with 75% to 85% occurring only once. The sequence was obtained from a man aged 40-49 years who had recovered from COVID-19. The sequenced sample consisted of PBMCs or T cells enriched from blood (not recorded which). This chain joins TRBV7-8 and TRBJ2-7; 8 nucleotides match TRBD1. CDR3 residues: CASSSPPQGAYEQYF. The CDR3 nucleotides read TGTGCCAGCAGCTCCCCCCCCCAGGGGGCTTACGAGCAGTACTTC.